This T cell receptor beta chain appears in the sequencing data of a study of cytomegalovirus exposure and HLA in healthy donors (dated by TCRdb to about 2017). Some background on the complete study: An earlier analysis of a few hundred of the donors reported approximately 280 Gb of sequence data and approximately 120 million unique TCR beta sequences obtained from about 179 million T cells. Approximately 310 gigabases of sequencing data and 70 million to 95 million unique TCR sequences made up an early release that covered 500 to 700 HLA-typed donors. The genetic ancestry cluster associated with self-reported Caucasian donors included about 81% of the roughly 380 genotyped donors. The study was designed to test whether signatures of past pathogen exposure could be identified by cataloging public T cell receptors. The study used immunosequencing to profile the T cell repertoires of approximately 640 subjects and linked those repertoires to cytomegalovirus serostatus. Besides the first cohort of roughly 700 subjects, a separate validation cohort made up of over 100 different subjects was used. High-throughput TCR immunosequencing, statistical association of individual TCRs with disease status, and machine learning were combined to predict cytomegalovirus infection status. To study patterns of TCR occurrence, a later analysis re-analyzed previously published TCR beta repertoires from 500 to 850 donors and added high-resolution HLA genotyping. Rather than using new phenotypic data, the later analysis identified candidate immune exposures from TCR beta sequences and from how often those sequences occurred across donors. An earlier analysis of nearly 600 of the donors applied high-throughput TCR beta sequencing to assess whether each TCR beta V gene segment acted as functional or pseudogenic. Alongside the repertoire data, information on donor age, sex, ethnicity and CMV serostatus was compiled. A later genetic analysis used genome-wide SNP genotypes for about 60% of the roughly 670 donors, treating that subset as a discovery cohort. All discovery cohort repertoires had been generated on a single sequencing platform. Class I and class II HLA loci were covered by the typing at four-digit resolution. Typing coverage differed by locus: A, B, C, DRB1 and DQB1 were typed in about 629-640 donors, DQA1 in about 510, DPA1 in 600 to 610, and DPB1 in just under 490. Because of strong linkage in the cohort, a handful of DR-DQ haplotypes were treated as single units for association and clustering. Among roughly 400 genotyped donors of the cohort, an average of roughly 240,000 unique TCR beta nucleotide sequences were sequenced per donor, approximately 20% of them non-productive. Study-wide findings and limitations: The only immune exposure information available for the cohort was CMV serostatus. Most CMV-associated TCR beta chains appeared to be HLA-restricted in a later analysis, and the HLA associations seemed to be driven largely by CMV exposure. In vitro tests confirmed that a few of the cytomegalovirus-associated TCR beta chains recognize cytomegalovirus antigens. Compared with equally common non-associated chains, HLA-associated TCR beta chains in a later analysis were more clonally expanded and had lower generation probabilities. Because HLA typing was missing for some donors at each locus, association tests included only the typed subset. The classifier was reported to diagnose cytomegalovirus status with high specificity and sensitivity in both the original and validation cohorts. Only TCR beta chains were sequenced in this cohort, and the absence of alpha or paired-chain data limited detectable features. A total of 150 to 200 TCR beta chains were listed by the study as associated with cytomegalovirus. In a later genetic analysis, a missense DCLRE1C variant was associated with V-gene and J-gene trimming of TCR beta chains, and the association was replicated in an independent cohort. Because the 87-base-pair reads could not distinguish some IMGT-functional V segments, including TRBV6-2 and TRBV6-3, those segments were excluded. A further reported finding was that TCR beta sequences accurately predicted the HLA-A and HLA-B alleles for most subjects in the first cohort. Roughly uniform sequencing depth across donors was assumed in presence/absence analyses, although this assumption may not hold. Compared with the roughly 600-donor mean, donors in an Asian-associated ancestry cluster had fewer N-insertions in productive TCRs, according to a later genetic analysis. A later analysis found that TCR association rates varied across HLA loci, with DRB1 alleles showing the most associated TCRs and HLA-C alleles the fewest. Linkage disequilibrium might explain the correlated functional status among segregating V segments, but an unknown experimental factor could not be excluded. According to the authors, the approach could potentially be generalized to other disease states and immunological phenotypes. In an earlier analysis of some 500 of the donors, most TCR beta V segments were observed in productive rearrangements about 87% or about 30% of the time, broadly matching IMGT annotations. In a later analysis, several top co-occurrence clusters were reported to appear linked to parvovirus B19, influenza, CMV and Epstein-Barr virus. Because counts were too low, roughly 16 rarely observed V segments, including chromosome 9 orphons, were excluded from the earlier analysis of 587 of the donors. Strong co-occurrence of HLA alleles, especially DR and DQ, made assigning TCR associations to individual alleles difficult. The sequencing pipeline was judged likely to have produced a cluster of highly shared sequence variants as a technical artifact. Most TCR sequences were observed very rarely across donors, whereas some public TCRs were present in many individuals. Specific HLA alleles were associated with about 17,000 TCR beta sequences at a false discovery rate of 0.05 in a later analysis.

The cohort was made up of 500 to 800 healthy bone marrow donors. Cohort members were all nominally healthy when sampled, although unrecorded immune exposures were likely present. The donor tested CMV seropositive, placing the donor among the 289 seropositive members of the cohort. A peripheral blood sample was provided by each donor, and peripheral blood mononuclear cells were used for TCR beta sequencing. The Qiagen DNeasy Blood Extraction Kit was used to extract genomic DNA from the blood cell samples. For this chain, trimming is 6 bases at the V end and 5 bases at the J end, and the number of junction bases without a gene match is 4. The germline V gene (reference sequence) provides CDR1 MNHEY and CDR2 SMNVEV. The CDR3 sequence holds 13 residues, the cysteine and phenylalanine included. Just the 39-base CDR3 DNA is kept, in frame starting at base 1. Libraries were built with the immunoSEQ multiplex PCR assay. For the multiplex PCR, a mixture combining 60 forward primers for TCR Vbeta segments and 13 reverse primers for TCR Jbeta segments was used. Amplification of the CDR3 region of rearranged TCR beta genes was performed with a multiplex PCR assay on genomic DNA. On the Illumina HiSeq System, the amplified TCR beta libraries were sequenced as 87-base-pair reads. From the authors' description of their analysis: A later analysis tallied roughly 78 million unique TCR beta chains across the 666 repertoires, and some 10 million of those chains were shared by two or more donors. A nearest-neighbor algorithm error-corrected the raw reads and collapsed the reads into unique sequences, merging closely related sequences to remove PCR and sequencing errors. To assign V, D and J gene segments, CDR3 sequences were aligned to IMGT reference sequences. For a sequence to be retained, a match of at least six nucleotides was required to both a V gene segment and a J gene segment. A rearrangement was called productive if the CDR3 had no stop codons and remained in frame with V and J, and every other rearrangement was called non-productive. CDR3 was defined by IMGT convention, running from the second conserved V-encoded cysteine to the conserved J-encoded phenylalanine. The earlier analysis of approximately 590 of the donors excluded any sequence lacking an unambiguous match to a single V gene segment. An earlier analysis of a few hundred of the donors called V segments functional above 56.7% productive rearrangements and segregating when the between-donor standard deviation exceeded 5%. A statistical classification framework was developed to diagnose cytomegalovirus status using the catalog of TCR beta chain sequences. A later analysis assigned V and J genes by comparing TCR nucleotide sequences with IMGT/GENE-DB human TR gene sequences. Using the TCRdist pipeline, a later analysis assigned CDR3 sequences along with most-parsimonious VDJ recombination scenarios. In a later analysis, every TCR beta chain was defined by the combination of its CDR3 amino acid sequence and its V-gene family, and reads without a unique V-gene family were dropped. To address suspected cross-contamination and a sequencing artifact, a later analysis removed some 620 highly shared, low-generation-probability nucleotide sequences. For each public chain, a later analysis derived a clonal expansion index from normalized ranks of inferred template counts within each repertoire. A later analysis computed generation probabilities with a VDJ recombination model fitted to out-of-frame rearrangements, and checked the results against IGoR. A later analysis scored TCR-TCR, TCR-HLA and TCR-CMV co-occurrence with hypergeometric tests, applying a repertoire-size bias correction to TCR pairs. To estimate false discovery rates, a later analysis permuted the HLA or CMV assignments 20 times. A later analysis grouped co-occurring TCRs with DBSCAN, adding TCRdist sequence similarity when clustering within HLA-allele-positive subsets. Repertoires with fewer than 30,000 or more than 120,000 public chains were left out of co-occurrence clustering, as were about five repertoires with anomalous nucleotide sharing. As stored in TCRdb, this immuneACCESS dataset retains in-frame rearrangements with V and J assigned. A fraction of the clones does not appear; measured against another copy, unresolved V genes explain less than half of the discrepancy, and the remainder lacks a known reason. That table is the source of V, J and clone size, and D and trimming were worked out from the DNA. This sample gives 75,000 to 95,000 clones in total; about 66% of them show up just once. The biggest ten clones account for about a fifth of the sample.

As to this clone: Its binding antigen is unknown. It has no much larger one-base neighbor in the sample; base qualities were not kept.

The clonotype was recovered from a woman between 45 and 65 years old in good health and CMV-seropositive. Source material: PBMCs. In this chain, TRBV27 is recombined with TRBJ2-7, and 10 junctional nucleotides match TRBD1. Here is the DNA: TGTGCCAGCAGCCCGGGACAGGGGAACGAGCAGTACTTC. This yields the protein CASSPGQGNEQYF.